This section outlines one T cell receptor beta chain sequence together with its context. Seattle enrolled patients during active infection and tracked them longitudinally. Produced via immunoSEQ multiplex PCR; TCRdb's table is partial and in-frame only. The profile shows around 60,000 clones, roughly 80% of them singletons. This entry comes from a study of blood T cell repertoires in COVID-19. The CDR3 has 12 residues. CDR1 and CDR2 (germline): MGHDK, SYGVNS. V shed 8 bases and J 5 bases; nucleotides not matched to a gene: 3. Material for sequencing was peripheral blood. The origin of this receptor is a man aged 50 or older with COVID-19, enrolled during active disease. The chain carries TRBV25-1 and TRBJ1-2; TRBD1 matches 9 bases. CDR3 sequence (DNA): TGTGCCAGCCGGGACAGGGTTTATGGCTACACCTTC. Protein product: CASRDRVYGYTF.